This TCR beta chain comes out of a study of blood T cell repertoires in COVID-19. The CDR3 totals 19 residues. Trimming at V came to 1 base and at J to 7 bases, leaving 18 bases not matched to a gene. From germline, CDR1 is SGDLS and CDR2 YYNGEE. In the original workflow: Reference gene primer amplification gave nucleated cell count estimates. The table came from immunoSEQ multiplex PCR; TCRdb's copy has only in-frame clones and leaves some out. V and J calls and clone size are copied from that table; D and trimming were computed from the DNA. The sample carries 170,000 or so clones, more than 70% recorded once.

The sequencing input was peripheral blood. This clonotype was sampled from a man in his fifties with active or convalescent COVID-19. This chain links TRBV9 with TRBJ2-1; 9 nucleotides line up with TRBD2. The CDR3 is CASSVRPSSGGTLGNEQFF. CDR3 bases: TGTGCCAGCAGCGTACGTCCTTCAAGCGGGGGGACTTTAGGGAATGAGCAGTTCTTC.